The 19 T cell receptor beta chains presented below share a single source sample, sequenced in a study of neurological immune-mediated disorders. TCRdb processed the 5' RACE reads anew with MiXCR; each CDR3 protein has one entry. Here the sample spans about 40,000 distinct CDR3 sequences, over 2% being singletons. The sample consisted of PBMCs. The source of these receptors is a man in his fifties with multiple sclerosis.

The table lists this clonotype with many counts. V gene TRBV20-1 combines with J gene TRBJ1-4, with 7 bases lining up with TRBD1. The trim removed 6 bases at V and 7 bases at J, leaving 8 bases unmatched. The CDR3 sequence is 13 residues long. Germline V CDR1 and CDR2: DFQATT, SNEGSKA (reference sequence). CDR3 sequence: CSAPQGSGEKLFF. In DNA, the CDR3 is TGCAGTGCCCCACAGGGGTCGGGTGAAAAACTGTTTTTT.

The table lists this clonotype with many counts. The gene calls are TRBV12-3 or TRBV12-4 and TRBJ1-3, with D perhaps matching TRBD1 (6 bases). The CDR3 has 16 residues. The V and J ends lost 3 bases and 0 bases respectively, with 12 bases between them. The DNA of the CDR3 is TGTGCCAGCAGTTTGCAGGGGTTTAGCTCTGGAAACACCATATATTTT. The encoded protein is CASSLQGFSSGNTIYF.

There are many counts of this clonotype. V and J are TRBV4-2 and TRBJ1-2, with a tentative D call TRBD1 (5 bases). V lost 2 bases to trimming and J lost 13 bases, with 20 bases between them. Germline lookup yields CDR1 LGHNA and CDR2 YNFKEQ. This CDR3 contains 14 residues. The CDR3 DNA reads as TGTGCCAGCAGCCAACTTAACGGTGGGACGGCGGCCACCTTC. Protein sequence: CASSQLNGGTAATF.

There are many counts of this clonotype. The junction departs from germline at one end; a sequencing error may be responsible. The gene calls are TRBV7-2 and TRBJ1-4; D not certain. This CDR3 has 13 amino acids. The germline V gene encodes CDR1 SGHTA and CDR2 FQGNSA. The DNA for the CDR3 is TGTGCCAGCAGCTTACACGGGGATAACCGGGCAACTTTT. Its protein product is CASSLHGDNRATF.

This clonotype was observed many times. The chain joins TRBV5-6 to TRBJ2-7, with 8 positions matching TRBD1. CDR3 length equals 14 residues. Germline CDR1 is SGHDT and CDR2 is YYEEEE. Losses at the gene ends were 3 bases for V and 3 bases for J; bases not matched to a gene: 5. The CDR3 DNA reads as TGTGCCAGCAGCTATTTGGACAGGGACTACGAGCAGTACTTC. Protein product: CASSYLDRDYEQYF.

Many counts were recorded for this clonotype. The chain recombines TRBV5-1 with TRBJ2-5; possible D gene TRBD2, 6 bases. The CDR3 is 16 amino acids. The V gene's germline CDR1 is SGHRS and CDR2 YFSETQ. The V gene lost 4 bases and the J gene lost 4 bases, with 20 bases spanning the gap. The CDR3 bases are TGCGCCAGCAGCCCCCCAGGGAGGTCCCATCGAGAGACCCAGTACTTC. This encodes CASSPPGRSHRETQYF.

This clonotype was recorded many times. The chain uses TRBV2 and TRBJ1-1, with 7 bases matching TRBD1. Unmatched junction bases numbered 6, after V lost 7 bases and J lost 1 base. This CDR3 comprises 14 residues. Germline V gene data show CDR1 as SNHLY and CDR2 as FYNNEI. The CDR3 loop is CASTATGKNTEAFF. CDR3 DNA sequence: TGTGCCAGCACCGCGACAGGGAAGAACACTGAAGCTTTCTTT.

This clonotype was picked up many times. This chain uses TRBV20-1 with TRBJ2-5; maybe TRBD2 (6 bases). Germline-derived CDR1 and CDR2 are DFQATT and SNEGSKA (reference sequence). The CDR3 is 14 residues long. The V and J ends lost 3 bases and 3 bases respectively, with 14 bases between them. The CDR3 nucleotides read TGCAGTGCTAGTGCGGGGTCAACGGAAGAGACCCAGTACTTC. This gives the protein CSASAGSTEETQYF.

This clonotype was picked up many times. This chain uses TRBV9 with TRBJ2-7; D is unresolved. Germline-derived CDR1 and CDR2 are SGDLS and YYNGEE. The V gene lost 6 bases and the J gene lost 5 bases, with 3 bases spanning the gap. This CDR3 is built from 9 residues. The CDR3 region has the DNA TGTGCCAGCACAAACGAGCAGTACTTC. As protein: CASTNEQYF.

There are a few counts of this clonotype. V and J are TRBV11-2 and TRBJ2-5, with a possible D match to TRBD2 (7 bases). V was pared by 2 bases and J by 5 bases, with 21 bases between. The CDR3 loop spans 17 amino acids. Germline V CDR1 and CDR2: SGHAT, FQNNGV. The DNA of the CDR3 is TGTGCCAGCAGCTTATATGGGAGGGGGATTCGAATGGAGACCCAGTACTTC. This codes for CASSLYGRGIRMETQYF.

About this clonotype: A much larger clone is a single base away; this may be a read error. This rearrangement joins TRBV12-3 or TRBV12-4 to TRBJ1-1; D ambiguous. V was pared by 7 bases and J by 5 bases, with 17 bases between. The CDR3 sequence is 14 residues long. The CDR3 DNA reads as TGTGCCAGCATGAAACTGAAGGGCCATACTGAAGCTTTCTTT. Its translation is CASMKLKGHTEAFF.

The sample holds many counts of this clonotype. V usage is TRBV7-2 and J usage is TRBJ2-5; no definite D call. V was trimmed by 8 bases and J by 5 bases, leaving 18 bases between them. This CDR3 has 14 amino acids. Germline CDR1 reads SGHTA; CDR2 reads FQGNSA. CDR3 in amino acids: CASSSPPSRETQYF. The CDR3 nucleotides read TGTGCCAGCTCCTCCCCTCCGAGTCGGGAGACCCAGTACTTC.

This clonotype occurred many times. J is TRBJ2-7 and V is TRBV10-3, with a tentative D call TRBD2 (6 bases). Trimming pared 6 bases from V and 4 bases from J, leaving 13 bases between. Germline assignment: CDR1 ENHRY and CDR2 SYGVKD. The CDR3 extends over 13 amino acids. CDR3 sequence (DNA): TGTGCCATCAGGCTCGGGACTGGGTACGAGCAGTACTTC. Protein product: CAIRLGTGYEQYF.

Many counts were recorded for this clonotype. This chain uses TRBV6-5 with TRBJ2-6; D is uncertain. The germline gives CDR1 MNHEY, CDR2 SVGAGI. The V end lost 8 bases, the J end lost 2 bases, and 10 bases lay between the germline ends. The CDR3 runs to 14 residues. The CDR3 spells CASGLFTGANVLTF. The CDR3 DNA reads as TGTGCCAGCGGGCTGTTTACTGGGGCCAACGTCCTGACTTTC.

This clonotype has at least ten counts. The rearrangement joins TRBV7-8 to TRBJ2-5; 8 bases align to TRBD1. Germline-derived CDR1 and CDR2 are SGHVS and FQNEAQ. This CDR3 contains 15 residues. With 5 bases clipped from V and 5 bases from J, the junction kept 10 bases outside the gene matches. The CDR3 here is CASSRNQGALETQYF. In DNA, the CDR3 is TGTGCCAGCAGCAGGAACCAGGGGGCGTTGGAGACCCAGTACTTC.

This clonotype was observed a handful of times. The gene calls are TRBV5-4 and TRBJ1-3; D gene ambiguous. This CDR3 contains 14 residues. Germline CDR1 SGHNT, CDR2 YYREEE (reference sequence). V dropped 2 bases and J dropped 0 bases, with 6 bases sitting between them. DNA of the CDR3: TGTGCCAGCAGCTTAGACTTCTCTGGAAACACCATATATTTT. Protein: CASSLDFSGNTIYF. The full variable domain, with the rest looked up from reference TRBV5-4 and TRBJ1-3, is ETGVTQSPTHLIKTRGQQVTLRCSSQSGHNTVSWYQQALGQGPQFIFQYYREEENGRGNFPPRFSGLQFPNYSSELNVNALELDDSALYLCASSLDFSGNTIYFGEGSWLTVV.

Many counts were recorded for this clonotype. V is TRBV5-1 and J is TRBJ2-7; 8 bases are a match to TRBD2. In germline, CDR1 is SGHRS, CDR2 YFSETQ. Unmatched junction bases numbered 10, after V lost 4 bases and J lost 7 bases. CDR3 length: 14 amino acids. Here the CDR3 reads CASSQLAGGQEQYF. The CDR3 DNA is TGCGCCAGCAGCCAGCTCGCGGGGGGTCAGGAGCAGTACTTC.

There are many counts of this clonotype. The chain links TRBV7-7 to TRBJ2-2; possible D gene TRBD2, 6 bases. V was clipped by 5 bases and J by 5 bases, with 18 bases between them. This CDR3 has 16 residues. The germline CDR1 and CDR2 sequences are SSHAT and FNYEAQ (reference sequence). The chain's CDR3 is CASSPQGRGTTGELFF. CDR3 DNA sequence: TGTGCCAGCAGCCCCCAAGGGCGGGGTACAACCGGGGAGCTGTTTTTT.

This clonotype showed up many times. The chain recombines TRBV7-2 with TRBJ2-7, with 12 bases identical to TRBD2. The junction had 5 bases not matched to a gene; V was cut back by 5 bases and J by 3 bases. Germline V gene data show CDR1 as SGHTA and CDR2 as FQGNSA. The CDR3 is made up of 15 amino acids. The CDR3 nucleotides read TGTGCCAGCAGCCGCGGACTAGCGGGAAACTACGAGCAGTACTTC. This translates into CASSRGLAGNYEQYF.